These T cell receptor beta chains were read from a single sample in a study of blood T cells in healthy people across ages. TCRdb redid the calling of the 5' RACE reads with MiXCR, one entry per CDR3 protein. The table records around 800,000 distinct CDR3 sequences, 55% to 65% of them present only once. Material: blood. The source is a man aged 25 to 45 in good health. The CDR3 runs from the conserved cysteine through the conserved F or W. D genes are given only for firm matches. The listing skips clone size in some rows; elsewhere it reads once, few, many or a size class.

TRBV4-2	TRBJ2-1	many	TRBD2	CASSQNGGGAFGEQFF	TGTGCCAGCAGCCAAAATGGCGGGGGGGCTTTTGGTGAGCAGTTCTTC
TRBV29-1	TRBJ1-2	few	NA	CSVGTASNYGYTF	TGCAGCGTTGGGACAGCTTCTAACTATGGCTACACCTTC
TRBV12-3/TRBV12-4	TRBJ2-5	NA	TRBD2	CASSPRLAGVQTQYF	TGTGCCAGCAGTCCCAGACTAGCGGGGGTACAGACCCAGTACTTC
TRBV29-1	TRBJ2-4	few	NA	CSVGLESKQNIQYF	TGCAGCGTGGGACTGGAAAGCAAACAAAACATTCAGTACTTC
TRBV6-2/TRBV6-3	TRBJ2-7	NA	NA	CASSYREGDSMIYEQYF	TGTGCCAGCAGTTACAGGGAAGGGGACTCCATGATCTACGAGCAGTACTTC
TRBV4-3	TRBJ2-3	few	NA	CASSRSIPSSTDTQYF	TGCGCCAGCAGCCGCTCAATACCGTCTAGCACAGATACGCAGTATTTT
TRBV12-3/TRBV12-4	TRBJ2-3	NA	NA	CASSLGLVADTQYF	TGTGCCAGCAGTTTAGGACTAGTTGCAGATACGCAGTATTTT
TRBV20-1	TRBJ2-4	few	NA	CSARDRVGGNIQYF	TGCAGTGCTAGAGATCGTGTTGGGGGGAACATTCAGTACTTC
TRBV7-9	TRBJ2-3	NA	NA	CASSLTVSADTQYF	TGTGCCAGCAGCTTAACAGTTTCGGCAGATACGCAGTATTTT
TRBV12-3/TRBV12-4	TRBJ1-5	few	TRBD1	CASSLTGKYRPQHF	TGTGCCAGCAGTTTGACAGGGAAGTATCGGCCCCAGCATTTT
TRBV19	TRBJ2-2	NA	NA	CASSSQFQSGELFF	TGTGCCAGTAGTTCACAGTTTCAGAGCGGGGAGCTGTTTTTT
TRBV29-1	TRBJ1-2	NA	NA	CSVDWGGYGYTF	TGCAGCGTCGATTGGGGAGGGTATGGCTACACCTTC
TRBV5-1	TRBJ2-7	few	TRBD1	CASSPGGQGNYEQYF	TGCGCCAGCAGCCCCGGCGGACAGGGGAACTACGAGCAGTACTTC
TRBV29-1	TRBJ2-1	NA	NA	CSVDVAFGASYNEQFF	TGCAGCGTTGATGTAGCTTTTGGGGCCTCCTACAATGAGCAGTTCTTC
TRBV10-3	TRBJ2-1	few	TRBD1	CAISESGTVDNEQFF	TGTGCCATCAGTGAGTCGGGGACAGTAGACAATGAGCAGTTCTTC
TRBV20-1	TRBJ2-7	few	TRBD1	CSAKQGDEQYF	TGCAGTGCAAAACAGGGGGACGAGCAGTACTTC
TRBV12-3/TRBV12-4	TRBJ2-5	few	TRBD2	CASSSPSGGYQETQYF	TGTGCCAGCAGTTCCCCCAGCGGGGGGTACCAAGAGACCCAGTACTTC
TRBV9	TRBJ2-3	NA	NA	CASSVGRGQGEASTDTQYF	TGTGCCAGCAGCGTAGGCCGGGGGCAGGGGGAGGCTAGCACAGATACGCAGTATTTT
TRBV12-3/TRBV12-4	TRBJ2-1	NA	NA	CASSSRGSAAYNEQFF	TGTGCCAGCAGTTCCAGGGGCAGCGCGGCCTACAATGAGCAGTTCTTC
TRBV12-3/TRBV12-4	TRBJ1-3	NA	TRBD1	CASSLTGAGNTIYF	TGTGCCAGCAGCCTTACAGGGGCTGGAAACACCATATATTTT
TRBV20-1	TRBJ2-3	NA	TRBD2	CSALMLGLAGISDTQYF	TGCAGTGCCTTGATGCTCGGACTAGCGGGTATCTCGGATACGCAGTATTTT
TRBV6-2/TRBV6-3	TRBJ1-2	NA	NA	CASRATLSGRGAWYGYTF	TGTGCCAGCAGGGCCACGCTTTCCGGGAGGGGCGCGTGGTATGGCTACACCTTC
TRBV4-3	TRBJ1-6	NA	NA	CASSQDHDPNSPLHF	TGCGCCAGCAGCCAAGATCATGATCCGAATTCACCCCTCCACTTT
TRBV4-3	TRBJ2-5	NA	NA	CASSQDSHGTGKETQYF	TGCGCCAGCAGCCAAGATTCCCACGGGACTGGGAAAGAGACCCAGTACTTC
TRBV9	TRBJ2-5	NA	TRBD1	CASSPPYGTAIKETQYF	TGTGCCAGCAGCCCCCCATACGGGACAGCTATTAAAGAGACCCAGTACTTC
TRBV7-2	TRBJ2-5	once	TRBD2	CASSPQHSGGETQYF	TGTGCCAGCAGCCCCCAACACTCGGGAGGGGAGACCCAGTACTTC
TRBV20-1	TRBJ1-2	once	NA	CSARDRPLVGYTF	TGCAGTGCTAGAGATCGGCCCCTGGTTGGCTACACCTTC
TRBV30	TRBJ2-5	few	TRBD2	CAWSVLGGGVRETQYF	TGTGCCTGGAGTGTACTGGGCGGGGGAGTTAGGGAGACCCAGTACTTC
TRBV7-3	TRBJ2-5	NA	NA	CASRVTVGYQETQYF	TGTGCCAGCAGGGTCACAGTGGGTTACCAAGAGACCCAGTACTTC
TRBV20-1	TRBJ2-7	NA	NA	CSSLSEGDPSYEQYF	TGCAGTAGTCTTAGCGAGGGGGACCCTTCCTACGAGCAGTACTTC
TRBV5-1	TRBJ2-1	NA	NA	CASSLVPTTANNEQFF	TGCGCCAGCAGCTTGGTTCCCACTACCGCTAACAATGAGCAGTTCTTC
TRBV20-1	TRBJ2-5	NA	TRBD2	CSARGGTSGGSQETQYF	TGCAGTGCTAGAGGGGGGACTAGCGGGGGGTCTCAAGAGACCCAGTACTTC
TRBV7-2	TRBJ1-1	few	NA	CASRVTVRNTEAFF	TGTGCCAGCAGAGTGACAGTTCGGAACACTGAAGCTTTCTTT
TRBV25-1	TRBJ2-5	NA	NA	CASSEWAGLQETQYF	TGTGCCAGCAGTGAATGGGCAGGCTTGCAAGAGACCCAGTACTTC
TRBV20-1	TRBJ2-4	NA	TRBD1	CSACRLQGTKSEQYF	TGCAGTGCTTGCCGATTACAGGGGACAAAAAGCGAGCAGTACTTT
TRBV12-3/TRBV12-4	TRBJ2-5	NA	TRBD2	CASISRTSGVGLGETQYF	TGTGCCAGCATCTCCCGGACTAGCGGGGTGGGGCTCGGAGAGACCCAGTACTTC
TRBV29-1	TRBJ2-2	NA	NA	CSVTGAVNTGELFF	TGCAGCGTTACGGGGGCGGTGAACACCGGGGAGCTGTTTTTT
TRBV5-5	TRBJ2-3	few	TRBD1	CASNADRDVDTQYF	TGTGCCAGCAACGCGGACAGGGATGTAGATACGCAGTATTTT
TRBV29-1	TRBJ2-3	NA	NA	CSVEDRVSTDTQYF	TGCAGCGTTGAAGACAGAGTTAGCACAGATACGCAGTATTTT
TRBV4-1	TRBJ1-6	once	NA	CASSLPEGAYSPLHF	TGCGCCAGCAGCCTCCCAGAGGGTGCATATTCACCCCTCCACTTT
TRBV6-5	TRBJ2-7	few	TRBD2	CASSSPGLAYEQYF	TGTGCCAGCAGTTCTCCGGGACTAGCCTACGAGCAGTACTTC
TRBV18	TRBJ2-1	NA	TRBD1	CASSPTYDRDYNEQFF	TGTGCCAGCTCCCCCACCTACGACAGGGACTACAATGAGCAGTTCTTC
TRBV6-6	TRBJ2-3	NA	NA	CTSTYAGSTDTQYF	TGTACCAGCACTTACGCGGGGTCCACAGATACGCAGTATTTT
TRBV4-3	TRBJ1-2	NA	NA	CASSQDGQGDYGYTF	TGCGCCAGCAGCCAAGATGGGCAGGGAGACTATGGCTACACCTTC
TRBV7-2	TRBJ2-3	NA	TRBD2	CASSRRTSGGPGTDTQYF	TGTGCCAGCAGCCGAAGGACTAGCGGGGGGCCCGGCACAGATACGCAGTATTTT
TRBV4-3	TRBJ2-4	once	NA	CASSQEAGGEQYF	TGCGCCAGCAGCCAAGAAGCAGGTGGAGAGCAGTACTTC
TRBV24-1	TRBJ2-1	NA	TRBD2	CATSDLGLVNEQFF	TGTGCCACCAGTGATCTCGGACTAGTCAATGAGCAGTTCTTC
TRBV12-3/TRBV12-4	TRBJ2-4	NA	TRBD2	CASSPLAGGRNIQYF	TGTGCCAGCAGCCCTCTCGCGGGGGGACGAAACATTCAGTACTTC
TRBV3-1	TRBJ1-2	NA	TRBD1	CASSQGQGAPGYTF	TGTGCCAGCAGCCAGGGACAGGGGGCGCCTGGCTACACCTTC
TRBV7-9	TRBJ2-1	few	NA	CASGGHSDNEQFF	TGTGCCAGCGGGGGGCATAGCGACAATGAGCAGTTCTTC
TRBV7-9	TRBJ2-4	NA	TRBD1	CRDRGLAKNIQYF	TGTCGGGACAGGGGCCTAGCCAAAAACATTCAGTACTTC
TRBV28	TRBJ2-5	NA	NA	CASSRGRGETQYF	TGTGCCAGCAGCCGTGGACGGGGAGAGACCCAGTACTTC
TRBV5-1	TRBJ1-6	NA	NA	CASSGGGPGRISPLHF	TGCGCCAGCAGCGGTGGAGGCCCGGGGAGGATTTCACCCCTCCACTTT
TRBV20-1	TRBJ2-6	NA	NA	CSAIDLAGANVLTF	TGCAGTGCTATAGATTTAGCTGGGGCCAACGTCCTGACTTTC
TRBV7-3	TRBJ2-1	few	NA	CASSLRAGEQFF	TGTGCCAGCAGCCTCCGGGCGGGTGAGCAGTTCTTC
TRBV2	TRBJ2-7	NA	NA	CTSRSRVDEQYF	TGTACCAGCAGGAGTAGGGTCGACGAGCAGTACTTC
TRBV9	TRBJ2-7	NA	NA	CASSVDGALHEQYF	TGTGCCAGCAGCGTAGATGGGGCGCTCCACGAGCAGTACTTC
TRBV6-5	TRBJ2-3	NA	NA	CASSWGGRSALSTDTQYF	TGTGCCAGCAGTTGGGGCGGACGTAGCGCCCTTAGCACAGATACGCAGTATTTT
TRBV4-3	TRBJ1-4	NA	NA	CASSHKTRESRNEKLFF	TGCGCCAGCAGCCATAAGACCAGAGAGTCAAGGAATGAAAAACTGTTTTTT